This T cell receptor beta chain was captured in a study of beta chain features in type 1 diabetes. In regard to this clone: Its cognate antigen is unknown.

Germline V lookup: CDR1 SQVTM, CDR2 ANQGSEA. This CDR3 contains 16 residues. V lost 2 bases, J lost 1 base, and 5 bases stayed unmatched. The isolated RNA, all of it, was reverse transcribed, so expressed TCRB transcripts were what got sequenced. TCRdb's copy holds only in-frame clones and misses some; the assay was immunoSEQ multiplex PCR. The sample gives 200,000 to 250,000 clones, 27% of which show up once; roughly 4% is in the top ten. Study-level results: Healthy donors had naive, central memory and Treg TCRB repertoires that appeared less similar than those seen among patients.

Sequenced material: central memory CD4+ T cells from blood. The V call is TRBV29-1, the J call TRBJ2-4, with TRBD2 matching 10 bases. The receptor comes from a man in his thirties or forties in good health. The CDR3 DNA sequence: TGCAGCGTTGAACGGCTAGCGGGAGTCGCCAAAAACATTCAGTACTTC. Residues: CSVERLAGVAKNIQYF.